This T cell receptor (beta chain) was recovered during a study of neoadjuvant anti-PD-1 for oral cavity cancer. Only in-frame clones appear in the TCRdb table, and some are missing; sequencing was by immunoSEQ multiplex PCR. This table has 75,000 or so clones, under 85% appearing once. This clonotype originated in a person aged 35 to 85 with oral cavity squamous cell carcinoma. The sequencing here drew on PBMCs, taken before nivolumab (anti-PD-1) treatment.

The CDR3, as DNA: TGTGCCAGTAGTCCTACTAGCGGGGGGACTACAGATACGCAGTATTTT. Its protein product is CASSPTSGGTTDTQYF. The V and J genes are TRBV19 and TRBJ2-3; 12 bases match TRBD2. Germline CDR1 is LNHDA and CDR2 is SQIVND (reference sequence). With V trimmed by 5 bases and J by 3 bases, 6 bases remained unmatched. This CDR3 comprises 16 residues.